The 5 T cell receptor beta chains reported below all come from one sample, sequenced in a study of T cells in Graves' hyperthyroidism and ophthalmopathy. The source material, RNA transcripts, was used to amplify TCR beta CDR3 regions. The HTBI set primed first-round TCR CDR3 RT-PCR. From the multiplex PCR reads, TCRdb called clonotypes with MiXCR, one entry per CDR3 protein. The table includes about 620,000 distinct CDR3 sequences, about 17% detected once. Sequenced material: blood. These receptors all stem from a woman in her thirties with Graves' hyperthyroidism.

There are many counts of this clonotype. The genes are TRBV20-1 and TRBJ2-4; 8 bases are a match to TRBD1. This CDR3 is 14 amino acids long. With 8 bases clipped from V and 8 bases from J, the junction kept 14 bases outside the gene matches. The germline gives CDR1 DFQATT, CDR2 SNEGSKA (reference sequence). The CDR3 here is CSPRGSGGLDIQYF. The CDR3 DNA follows: TGCAGTCCAAGAGGATCAGGGGGCTTAGACATTCAGTACTTC.

There are many counts of this clonotype. The V call is TRBV3-1, the J call TRBJ2-7; D not certain. The CDR3 sequence is 15 residues long. V was shortened by 0 bases and J by 7 bases, with 16 bases between the two germline ends. Germline CDR1 reads LGHDT; CDR2 reads YNNKEL (reference sequence). The CDR3 loop is CASSQEAHLFREQYF. The CDR3 region has the DNA TGTGCCAGCAGCCAAGAGGCCCATCTCTTCAGGGAGCAGTACTTC.

This clonotype has just a few counts. This chain links TRBV10-3 with TRBJ1-2, with D maybe TRBD1 (6 bases). This CDR3 region has 18 residues. With 3 bases removed from V and 2 bases from J, the gap between germline ends came to 22 bases. Germline values: CDR1 ENHRY, CDR2 SYGVKD. The CDR3 DNA reads as TGTGCCATCAGTGACCCGAATCATAACATGGACAGCAACTATGGCTACACCTTC. It is translated as CAISDPNHNMDSNYGYTF.

This clonotype was recorded at least ten times. The chain couples TRBV12-3 or TRBV12-4 to TRBJ1-5; D is unclear. Trimming took 7 bases from V and 5 from J, leaving 12 bases between them. CDR3 length: 13 amino acids. In DNA form, the CDR3 reads TGTGCCAGCACCTTTAGAGCGGATCAGCCCCAGCATTTT. Its translation is CASTFRADQPQHF.

In its sample, this clonotype was seen many times. The rearrangement links TRBV2 to TRBJ2-7; 8 nucleotides align to TRBD1. The germline gives CDR1 SNHLY, CDR2 FYNNEI. The CDR3 is made up of 13 amino acids. J was trimmed by 7 bases and V by 7 bases; bases with no gene match: 9. The CDR3 sequence is CASTRQGFDEQYF. The DNA of the CDR3 is TGTGCCAGCACCCGACAGGGGTTCGATGAGCAGTACTTC.